This T cell receptor (beta chain) was captured in a study of cytomegalovirus exposure and HLA in healthy donors. The repertoire was sequenced with immunoSEQ multiplex PCR; TCRdb's copy has only in-frame clones and lacks some. The sample lists about 310,000 clones, roughly 87% seen once, with roughly 0.96% in the top ten. The V and J ends lost 5 bases and 4 bases respectively, with 13 bases between them. The CDR3 sequence is 14 residues long. Looked up from germline, CDR1 is MNHEY and CDR2 is SMNVEV (reference sequence). The chain recombines TRBV27 with TRBJ2-3, with TRBD1 as a possible D gene (5 bases). The sequenced sample was PBMCs. This TCR came from a man aged 25-45 years in good health and CMV-seronegative. The chain's CDR3 is CASSQGGRPDTQYF. CDR3 DNA sequence: TGTGCCAGCAGTCAGGGTGGTCGGCCAGATACGCAGTATTTT.